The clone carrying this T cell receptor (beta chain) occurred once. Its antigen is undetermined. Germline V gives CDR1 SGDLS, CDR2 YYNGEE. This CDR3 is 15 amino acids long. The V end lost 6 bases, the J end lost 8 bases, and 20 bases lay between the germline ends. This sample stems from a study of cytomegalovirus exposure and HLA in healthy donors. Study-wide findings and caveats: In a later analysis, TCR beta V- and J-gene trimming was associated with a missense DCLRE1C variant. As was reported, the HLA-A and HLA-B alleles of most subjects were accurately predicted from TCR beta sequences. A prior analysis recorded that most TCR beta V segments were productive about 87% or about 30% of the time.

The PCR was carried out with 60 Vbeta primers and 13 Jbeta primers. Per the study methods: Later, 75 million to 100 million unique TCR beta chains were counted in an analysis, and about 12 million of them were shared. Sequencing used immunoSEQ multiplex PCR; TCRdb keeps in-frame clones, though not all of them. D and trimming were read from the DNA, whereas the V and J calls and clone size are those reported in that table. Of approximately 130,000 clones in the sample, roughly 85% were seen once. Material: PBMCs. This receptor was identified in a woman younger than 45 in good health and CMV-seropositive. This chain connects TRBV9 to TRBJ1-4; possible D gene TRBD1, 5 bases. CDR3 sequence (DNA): TGTGCCAGCACTCCATCCAACGGGGGAGGAGAAAAACTGTTTTTT. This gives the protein CASTPSNGGGEKLFF.